This is a list of T cell receptor beta chains from one sample in a study of human T cells and chemical hapten exposure. Using its own MiXCR run on the RACE reads, TCRdb lists one record per CDR3 protein. The sample records 35,000 to 45,000 distinct CDR3 sequences, 10% to 15% being singletons. This specimen consisted of whole blood, obtained in connection with sensitization to the hapten diphenylcyclopropenone (DPC). The receptors were gathered from a woman between 40 and 55 years old with alopecia areata. Some clones in this sample may be carry-over from other donors' samples. Both conserved end residues are part of each CDR3. Each record gives: D gene, J gene, V gene, clone size, CDR3 DNA, CDR3 protein. D genes are given only for firm matches. Rows may omit the clone size; those that give it use once, few, many or a size class.

>TRBD2|TRBJ2-7|TRBV20-1|many
TGCAGTGCTAGAGTGGTGGGTCTAGCGGGAGGCTACGAGCAGTACTTC
CSARVVGLAGGYEQYF
>-|TRBJ2-1|TRBV20-1|few
TGCAGTGCTAAAATAGCGGTGTACAATGAGCAGTTCTTC
CSAKIAVYNEQFF
>-|TRBJ2-5|TRBV9|many
TGTGCCAGCAGCGTAGGGGCTACGCAAGAGACCCAGTACTTC
CASSVGATQETQYF
>TRBD2|TRBJ2-3|TRBV28|few
TGTGCCAGTTTTAGCGGGAGCACAGATACGCAGTATTTT
CASFSGSTDTQYF
>-|TRBJ1-1|TRBV29-1|-
TGCAGCGTTGGACAATCGAACACTGAAGCTTTCTTT
CSVGQSNTEAFF
>-|TRBJ2-2|TRBV11-2|many
TGTGCCAGCAGCACATCCCGCCTGGGTGACACCGGGGAGCTGTTTTTT
CASSTSRLGDTGELFF
>-|TRBJ2-2|TRBV20-1|many
TGCAGTGCTAGCAGGACTCCCACCGGGGAGCTGTTTTTT
CSASRTPTGELFF
>-|TRBJ1-4|TRBV27|-
TGTGCCAGCAGTTTTGCCGGGCATGAAAAACTGTTTTTT
CASSFAGHEKLFF
>TRBD1|TRBJ2-7|TRBV11-3|few
TGTGCCAGCAGCCCCCGGACAGGGTACGAGCAGTACTTC
CASSPRTGYEQYF
>TRBD2|TRBJ2-5|TRBV20-1|few
TGCAGTCCCCGACTAGCGGGAGCTTTGTCATCAGAGACCCAGTACTTC
CSPRLAGALSSETQYF
>-|TRBJ1-1|TRBV28|few
TGTGCCAGCAGTCTGTACAGGGTGGACACTGAAGCTTTCTTT
CASSLYRVDTEAFF
>TRBD1|TRBJ1-5|TRBV28|few
TGTGCCACTCAGGGGGTGTCGAGCAATCAGCCCCAGCATTTT
CATQGVSSNQPQHF
>-|TRBJ1-3|TRBV10-3|-
TGTGCCATCAGTGAATGGGAAAACACCATATATTTT
CAISEWENTIYF
>TRBD1|TRBJ2-7|TRBV7-8|many
TGTGCCAGCAGCTTTACGAGCAGGGGGTTTACGAACTACGAGCAGTACTTC
CASSFTSRGFTNYEQYF
>-|TRBJ2-7|TRBV28|many
TGTGCCAGCAGCACTTACTACGAGCAGTACTTC
CASSTYYEQYF
>-|TRBJ1-5|TRBV20-1|-
TGCAGTGCTACTGAGGGCTCCAATCAGCCCCAGCATTTT
CSATEGSNQPQHF
>TRBD1|TRBJ1-5|TRBV9|-
TGTGCCAGCAGCCGACAGGGGGGCAATCAGCCCCAGCATTTT
CASSRQGGNQPQHF
>-|TRBJ2-7|TRBV3-1|few
TGTGCCAGCAGCCCGACTGCCTCGAGCTCCTACGAGCAGTACTTC
CASSPTASSSYEQYF
>TRBD1|TRBJ1-5|TRBV19|many
TGTGCCAGTAGTAACCTCCGCAGGGGGGGAAATCAGCCCCAGCATTTT
CASSNLRRGGNQPQHF
>-|TRBJ1-2|TRBV2|-
TGTGCCAGCAGGGAAGCGGGGTATGGCTACACCTTC
CASREAGYGYTF
>-|TRBJ2-3|TRBV4-1|many
TGCGCCAGCAGCCATATTGCGGGAACCACAGATACGCAGTATTTT
CASSHIAGTTDTQYF
>-|TRBJ1-1|TRBV18|many
TGTGCCAGCTCACCAAAAGTGGCTGGGGGGAACACTGAAGCTTTCTTT
CASSPKVAGGNTEAFF
>-|TRBJ1-2|TRBV28|-
TGTGCCAGCAGTTCCCTAGCCTATGGCTACACCTTC
CASSSLAYGYTF
>TRBD1|TRBJ1-6|TRBV7-2|-
TGTGCCAGCAACATGGGACAGGGTATTTCACCCCTCCACTTT
CASNMGQGISPLHF
>-|TRBJ1-1|TRBV5-1|-
TGCGCCAGCAGCTTTACCGGGAACACTGAAGCTTTCTTT
CASSFTGNTEAFF
>-|TRBJ2-2|TRBV28|few
TGTGCCAGCAGTTTTCTTGGGTCCGGGGAGCTGTTTTTT
CASSFLGSGELFF
>-|TRBJ2-1|TRBV7-9|-
TGTGCCAGCGCGGGTACTCTGAGCTCCTACAATGAGCAGTTCTTC
CASAGTLSSYNEQFF
>-|TRBJ2-1|TRBV28|-
TGTGCCAGCAGTTTGTGGCAGCAACGAAACAATGAGCAGTTCTTC
CASSLWQQRNNEQFF
>TRBD1|TRBJ1-3|TRBV28|many
TGTGCCAGCAGTACGCCCGGGACAGGGGGTTACTACTCTGGAAACACCATATATTTT
CASSTPGTGGYYSGNTIYF
>-|TRBJ2-5|TRBV2|-
TGTGCCAGCAGTGAAGTAGCCAACCAAGAGACCCAGTACTTC
CASSEVANQETQYF
>-|TRBJ1-5|TRBV4-3|-
TGCGCCAGCAGCCAAACCTACGGCGCGGGGGCTTCGCAGCCCCAGCATTTT
CASSQTYGAGASQPQHF
>TRBD2|TRBJ2-5|TRBV29-1|-
TGCAGCGGGATAGCGGGAGGGCCGTCCGAGACCCAGTACTTC
CSGIAGGPSETQYF
>TRBD2|TRBJ2-5|TRBV7-3|many
TGTGCCAGCAGCTCCCTTGGAGCGGGGGTCCAAGAGACCCAGTACTTC
CASSSLGAGVQETQYF
>-|TRBJ2-2|TRBV12-3/TRBV12-4|many
TGTGCCAGCAGTTTGGGGTTTCTAGCAGGAACCGGGGAGCTGTTTTTT
CASSLGFLAGTGELFF
>TRBD2|TRBJ2-1|TRBV4-1|-
TGCGCCAGCAGCCAAGTAGTAGCTAGCGGTAATGAGCAGTTCTTC
CASSQVVASGNEQFF
>-|TRBJ2-4|TRBV7-2|few
TGTGCCAGCAGCTTACCGGGCAGGGCGGGAAACATTCAGTACTTC
CASSLPGRAGNIQYF
>-|TRBJ2-5|TRBV25-1|many
TGTGCCAGCAGTGAATCCGACAGACTGGGGGGGACCCAGTACTTC
CASSESDRLGGTQYF
>-|TRBJ1-6|TRBV25-1|-
TGTGCCAGCAGCAGAAATAATTCACCCCTCCACTTT
CASSRNNSPLHF
>-|TRBJ2-1|TRBV20-1|many
TGCAGTGCTTGTCCTCCGCCCCCTTTGACCGCGGGCAATGAGCAGTTCTTC
CSACPPPPLTAGNEQFF
>-|TRBJ2-2|TRBV6-4|many
TGTGCCAGCAGAGACCAGGGCGGCACCGGGGAGCTGTTTTTT
CASRDQGGTGELFF
>TRBD2|TRBJ2-7|TRBV2|-
TGTGCCAGCAGTGGGGGAGCTAGCGGGATCCCTCGCGAGCAGTACTTC
CASSGGASGIPREQYF
>TRBD1|TRBJ2-1|TRBV6-6|many
TGTGCCAGCAGTTATACAGGGGCCGGTGAGCAGTTCTTC
CASSYTGAGEQFF
>-|TRBJ1-2|TRBV5-1|many
TGCGCCAGCAGCTTCCCAGGCGCTACTAACTATGGCTACACCTTC
CASSFPGATNYGYTF
>TRBD1|TRBJ2-7|TRBV28|few
TGTGCCAGCAGGCGCCCGGGACAGCCATCCTACGAGCAGTACTTC
CASRRPGQPSYEQYF
>TRBD2|TRBJ2-3|TRBV5-1|-
TGCGCCAGCAGCTGGGGAGCGGGAACCAGCACAGATACGCAGTATTTT
CASSWGAGTSTDTQYF
>-|TRBJ2-7|TRBV4-1|-
TGCGCCAGCAGCCCCGGAGGGGGTCCGGAGCAGTACTTC
CASSPGGGPEQYF
>-|TRBJ1-1|TRBV29-1|few
TGCAGCGTTGGACAGATGAACACTGAAGCTTTCTTT
CSVGQMNTEAFF
>-|TRBJ2-1|TRBV10-3|few
TGTGCCATCGAGTCCCAGGGGAACAATGAGCAGTTCTTC
CAIESQGNNEQFF
>TRBD1|TRBJ2-7|TRBV24-1|few
TGTGCCACCAGCGAACAGGGGACGACCTACGAGCAGTACTTC
CATSEQGTTYEQYF
>-|TRBJ1-6|TRBV28|-
TGTGCCAGCAGTTTACAACGGACGGGATCTACCCTCCACTTT
CASSLQRTGSTLHF
>-|TRBJ2-5|TRBV28|medium-sized
TGTGCCAGCAGTTTAGCGGAGACCCAGTACTTC
CASSLAETQYF
>-|TRBJ2-1|TRBV28|medium-sized
TGTGCCGCCTTCTCCTACAATGAGCAGTTCTTC
CAAFSYNEQFF
>TRBD2|TRBJ2-1|TRBV18|few
TGTGCCAGCTCACCGTCTAGCGGGACGTACAATGAGCAGTTCTTC
CASSPSSGTYNEQFF
>-|TRBJ2-5|TRBV12-3/TRBV12-4|many
TGTGCCAGCAGTTTACGGACCGTTGGCGAGACCCAGTACTTC
CASSLRTVGETQYF
>-|TRBJ1-1|TRBV20-1|many
TGCAGTGCTACCCCCCAGGCACAGGGGAACACTGAAGCTTTCTTT
CSATPQAQGNTEAFF
>-|TRBJ1-2|TRBV10-3|few
TGTGCCATCAGTGTAAACAGCTATGGCTACACCTTC
CAISVNSYGYTF
>-|TRBJ1-1|TRBV28|-
TGTGCCAGCAGTTTAACCAGGGATAACACTGAAGCTTTCTTT
CASSLTRDNTEAFF
>TRBD1|TRBJ2-3|TRBV2|many
TGTGCCAGCAGTGTACAGGGGGCGAGCACAGATACGCAGTATTTT
CASSVQGASTDTQYF